Given below is one T cell receptor beta chain in context. These data come from a study of long-term antiretroviral therapy in people with HIV. With survey level as its setting, the immunoSEQ assay was v3.0. Generated by immunoSEQ multiplex PCR, the TCRdb table keeps only in-frame clones and is missing some. The sample includes 25,000 to 30,000 clones, approximately 91% seen only once; the top ten take approximately 4.2%. V lost 5 bases and J 6 bases, leaving 16 bases between the germline ends. There are 14 residues in the CDR3. The germline gives CDR1 SGHDT, CDR2 YYEEEE. This clonotype originated in a man between 18 and 35 years old with HIV. The chain employs TRBV5-6 and TRBJ2-3; D remains ambiguous. Material: unsorted PBMCs, obtained 3.1 years after starting antiretroviral therapy. CDR3: CASSSSPSTDTQYF. As DNA, the CDR3 is TGTGCCAGCAGTTCGTCACCGTCGACTGATACGCAGTATTTT.